This TCR beta chain was obtained from a study of blood T cell repertoires in COVID-19. Study-wide context: PBMCs, B-cell-depleted T cells, or T cells were the source of the cDNA or gDNA that made up the material.

Source study methods: Amplification of reference gene primers was used by the study to estimate nucleated cell counts. Clones were read by immunoSEQ multiplex PCR, and TCRdb kept only the in-frame ones, dropping some. V, J and clone size were drawn from that table, and D and trimming were deduced from the DNA. The data contain 150,000 to 200,000 clones, about 81% of them singletons. In germline, CDR1 is LGHNA, CDR2 YNFKEQ. The ends lost 5 bases at V and 4 bases at J; junction bases unmatched: 10. The CDR3 spans 16 residues. Sequencing was done on a sample of peripheral blood. The sequence was obtained from an older woman with COVID-19, enrolled during active disease. The chain joins TRBV4-2 to TRBJ1-4; TRBD1 agrees at 7 bases. The CDR3 here is CASSGRPDRINEKLFF. In DNA, the CDR3 is TGTGCCAGCAGCGGTCGGCCGGACAGGATTAATGAAAAACTGTTTTTT.